Below, 22 T cell receptor beta chains from the same sample are listed, as sequenced in a study of T cell responses to AZD1222 COVID-19 vaccine. Repertoires were generated with immunoSEQ multiplex PCR, while TCRdb's copy carries only in-frame clones and drops some. The profile shows 250,000 to 300,000 clones, 85% to 95% of them singletons. The source was peripheral blood, collected 28 days after the second AZD1222 dose. These receptors were taken from an adult who received the AZD1222 COVID-19 vaccine.

The gene calls are TRBV27 and TRBJ1-3; D perhaps matches TRBD1 (6 bases). This CDR3 contains 16 residues. V was trimmed by 5 bases and J by 1 base, leaving 15 bases between them. Germline assignment: CDR1 MNHEY and CDR2 SMNVEV (reference sequence). CDR3 coding DNA: TGTGCCAGCAGTACCAGGGGAATTCCATCTGGAAACACCATATATTTT. The encoded protein is CASSTRGIPSGNTIYF.

The chain has TRBV7-2 and TRBJ2-7; 9 nucleotides align to TRBD2. Unmatched junction bases numbered 8, after V lost 4 bases and J lost 4 bases. The CDR3 extends over 15 amino acids. In germline, CDR1 is SGHTA, CDR2 FQGNSA. DNA for the CDR3: TGTGCCAGCAGCTCCGCCGGGACTAGCAGTTACGAGCAGTACTTC. Translation: CASSSAGTSSYEQYF.

This clone has just one count. J is TRBJ1-1 and V is TRBV29-1, with TRBD1 as a possible D gene (5 bases). CDR1 SQVTM and CDR2 ANQGSEA come from the germline V gene. V lost 1 base and J lost 0, with 15 bases in between. The length of the CDR3 is 16 residues. CDR3 protein: CSVEGPGRPVNTEAFF. DNA for the CDR3: TGCAGCGTTGAAGGTCCGGGGCGCCCGGTGAACACTGAAGCTTTCTTT.

V usage is TRBV5-4 and J usage is TRBJ2-7; perhaps TRBD2 as D (5 bases). Germline assignment: CDR1 SGHNT and CDR2 YYREEE (reference sequence). Trimming removed 4 bases at V and 2 bases at J, with 13 bases between. There are 14 residues in the CDR3. The CDR3 protein is CASSTGGWTYEQYF. As DNA, the CDR3 is TGTGCCAGCAGCACTGGAGGTTGGACCTACGAGCAGTACTTC.

This rearrangement joins TRBV7-3 to TRBJ1-1, with 9 positions matching TRBD1. The trim removed 4 bases at V and 4 bases at J, leaving 4 bases unmatched. The CDR3 is 14 amino acids. CDR1 is SGHTA and CDR2 is FQGTGA in the germline V gene. Here the CDR3 reads CASSSPTGGTEAFF. CDR3 in DNA: TGTGCCAGCAGCTCACCGACAGGGGGCACTGAAGCTTTCTTT.

This clone has only a few counts. This chain joins TRBV7-3 and TRBJ1-1; no clear D gene. Per germline, CDR1 SGHTA and CDR2 FQGTGA. V lost 0 bases and J lost 4, with 6 bases in between. This CDR3 is built from 13 residues. The CDR3 region has the DNA TGTGCCAGCAGCTTAACCCCCGTCACTGAAGCTTTCTTT. Translated, it gives CASSLTPVTEAFF.

The chain links TRBV21-1 to TRBJ1-6. TRBV21-1 is labeled a pseudogene. The CDR3 runs to 14 residues. Written as DNA, the CDR3 is TGTGCCAGCAAGGGGGGGACAAGTCATTCACCCCTCCACTTT. Translation: CASKGGTSHSPLHF.

This clone was seen a single time. Mismatch with germline at one junction end may stem from a read error. CDR3 bases: TGTGCCAGCAGCCAATTAGGCGCAGGGGACGTGAAAAAAGTGTTTTTT. It codes for CASSQLGAGDVKKVFF. The chain has TRBV3-1 (or the pseudogene TRBV3-2) and TRBJ1-4, with a tentative D call TRBD1 (6 bases). This CDR3 has 16 residues. Germline CDR1 is LGHDT and CDR2 is YNNKEL (reference sequence).

V is TRBV7-3 and J is TRBJ2-3; D is unclear. The CDR3 contains 13 residues. V lost 1 base and J 1 base, leaving 3 bases between the germline ends. Germline CDR1 reads SGHTA; CDR2 reads FQGTGA. CDR3 loop: CASSLSRTDTQYF. In DNA form, the CDR3 reads TGTGCCAGCAGCTTAAGCCGCACAGATACGCAGTATTTT.

This chain links TRBV28 with TRBJ1-4; no firm D call. Germline V gene sequence: CDR1 MDHEN, CDR2 SYDVKM. V lost 0 bases and J lost 3, with 8 bases in between. The CDR3 spans 15 residues. In DNA, the CDR3 is TGTGCCAGCAGTTTATGGGGCCAGGCTAATGAAAAACTGTTTTTT. Its protein product is CASSLWGQANEKLFF.

The chain joins TRBV19 to TRBJ2-1; 10 bases map to TRBD2. V was clipped by 6 bases and J by 6 bases; unmatched bases: 8. The V gene's germline CDR1 is LNHDA and CDR2 SQIVND (reference sequence). CDR3 size: 15 residues. CDR3 DNA: TGTGCCAGTAGCCAATTGGCTAGCGGGAGCAATGAGCAGTTCTTC. Translated, it gives CASSQLASGSNEQFF.

The chain employs TRBV7-3 and TRBJ2-1; weak D call: TRBD2 (5 bases). The CDR3 consists of 13 residues. Germline CDR1 SGHTA, CDR2 FQGTGA. The V end was cut by 4 bases, the J end by 5 bases, with 9 bases between. CDR3 region: CASSYTRDNEQFF. CDR3 in DNA: TGTGCCAGCAGCTATACTAGGGACAATGAGCAGTTCTTC.

This clone was picked up one time. The chain links TRBV5-6 to TRBJ1-1, with D possibly being TRBD1 (5 bases). The CDR3 is made up of 13 amino acids. Germline V gene lookup returns CDR1 SGHDT and CDR2 YYEEEE. Trimming stripped 4 bases from V and 1 base from J, with 8 bases between. The CDR3 loop is CASSVRGNTEAFF. CDR3 nucleotides: TGTGCCAGCAGCGTGAGGGGGAACACTGAAGCTTTCTTT.

The chain combines TRBV3-1 (or the pseudogene TRBV3-2) with TRBJ1-1; the D is unclear. Germline CDR1 and CDR2: LGHDT and YNNKEL (reference sequence). The CDR3 contains 14 residues. The V gene lost 8 bases and the J gene lost 0 bases, with 13 bases spanning the gap. The CDR3 reads CASARNGLNTEAFF. CDR3 sequence (DNA): TGTGCCAGCGCCCGGAACGGACTGAACACTGAAGCTTTCTTT.

The rearrangement links TRBV20-1 to TRBJ2-5; 13 bases fit TRBD2. There are 17 residues in the CDR3. J gave up 4 bases and V 3 bases, and 11 bases lay outside the gene matches. CDR1 is DFQATT and CDR2 is SNEGSKA in the germline V gene (reference sequence). The CDR3 sequence: CSASERLAGGGGETQYF. The CDR3 nucleotides read TGCAGTGCTAGTGAGAGACTAGCGGGAGGAGGCGGAGAGACCCAGTACTTC.

The chain has TRBV6-6 and TRBJ1-2; D is perhaps TRBD1 (6 bases). This CDR3 has 14 residues. Trimming cost V 3 bases and J 4 bases, with 12 bases left between them. Germline CDR1 MNHNY, CDR2 SVGAGI (reference sequence). The CDR3 region is CASSYDRPPYGYTF. The CDR3 DNA reads TGTGCCAGCAGTTATGACAGGCCCCCCTATGGCTACACCTTC.

The chain employs TRBV10-3 and TRBJ1-2; D unclear. The germline CDR1 and CDR2 sequences are ENHRY and SYGVKD. This CDR3 spans 11 amino acids. The ends were cut back, 6 bases at V and 4 bases at J, with 6 bases in the middle. The CDR3 region is CAISDGYGYTF. As DNA, the CDR3 is TGTGCCATCAGCGATGGCTATGGCTACACCTTC.

The gene calls are TRBV2 and TRBJ2-7, with D unresolved. Between the trimmed V and J ends, which lost 5 bases and 6 bases, there was a span of 8 bases. CDR1 and CDR2 from the germline V gene are SNHLY and FYNNEI. The CDR3 contains 11 residues. In DNA form, the CDR3 reads TGTGCCAGCAGTCTCCTGAGCGAGCAGTACTTC. This translates into CASSLLSEQYF.

The chain's CDR3 is CASSPDGTSLRTQYF. The CDR3 region has the DNA TGTGCCAGCAGCCCGGACGGGACTAGCTTGCGTACGCAGTATTTT. The genes are TRBV3-1 (or the pseudogene TRBV3-2) and TRBJ2-3; 9 positions match TRBD2. The CDR3 sequence is 15 residues long. Losses at the gene ends were 4 bases for V and 8 bases for J; bases not matched to a gene: 10. CDR1 and CDR2 (germline): LGHDT, YNNKEL (reference sequence).

The genes are TRBV24-1 and TRBJ1-2; unclear D gene. The V and J ends lost 5 bases and 0 bases respectively, with 6 bases between them. CDR1 and CDR2 (germline): KGHDR, SFDVKD. The CDR3 is 13 amino acids. The CDR3 protein is CATSGAPNYGYTF. The CDR3 coding sequence is TGTGCCACCAGTGGGGCGCCTAACTATGGCTACACCTTC.

The chain links TRBV27 to TRBJ2-5; tentative D call: TRBD2 (7 bases). V gave up 8 bases and J gave up 5 bases, with 18 bases separating them. The CDR3 length is 14 residues. The V gene's germline CDR1 is MNHEY and CDR2 SMNVEV (reference sequence). The CDR3 DNA reads TGTGCCAGCCGGAGGGGGGGCGCCGGGGAGACCCAGTACTTC. Amino acid sequence: CASRRGGAGETQYF.

This chain connects TRBV27 to TRBJ1-6; no clear D gene. V was shortened by 3 bases and J by 5 bases, with 8 bases between the two germline ends. Germline V gene sequence: CDR1 MNHEY, CDR2 SMNVEV (reference sequence). This CDR3 has 14 residues. The CDR3 region has the DNA TGTGCCAGCAGTTTTAGGCAAAATAATTCACCCCTCCACTTT. Protein sequence: CASSFRQNNSPLHF.